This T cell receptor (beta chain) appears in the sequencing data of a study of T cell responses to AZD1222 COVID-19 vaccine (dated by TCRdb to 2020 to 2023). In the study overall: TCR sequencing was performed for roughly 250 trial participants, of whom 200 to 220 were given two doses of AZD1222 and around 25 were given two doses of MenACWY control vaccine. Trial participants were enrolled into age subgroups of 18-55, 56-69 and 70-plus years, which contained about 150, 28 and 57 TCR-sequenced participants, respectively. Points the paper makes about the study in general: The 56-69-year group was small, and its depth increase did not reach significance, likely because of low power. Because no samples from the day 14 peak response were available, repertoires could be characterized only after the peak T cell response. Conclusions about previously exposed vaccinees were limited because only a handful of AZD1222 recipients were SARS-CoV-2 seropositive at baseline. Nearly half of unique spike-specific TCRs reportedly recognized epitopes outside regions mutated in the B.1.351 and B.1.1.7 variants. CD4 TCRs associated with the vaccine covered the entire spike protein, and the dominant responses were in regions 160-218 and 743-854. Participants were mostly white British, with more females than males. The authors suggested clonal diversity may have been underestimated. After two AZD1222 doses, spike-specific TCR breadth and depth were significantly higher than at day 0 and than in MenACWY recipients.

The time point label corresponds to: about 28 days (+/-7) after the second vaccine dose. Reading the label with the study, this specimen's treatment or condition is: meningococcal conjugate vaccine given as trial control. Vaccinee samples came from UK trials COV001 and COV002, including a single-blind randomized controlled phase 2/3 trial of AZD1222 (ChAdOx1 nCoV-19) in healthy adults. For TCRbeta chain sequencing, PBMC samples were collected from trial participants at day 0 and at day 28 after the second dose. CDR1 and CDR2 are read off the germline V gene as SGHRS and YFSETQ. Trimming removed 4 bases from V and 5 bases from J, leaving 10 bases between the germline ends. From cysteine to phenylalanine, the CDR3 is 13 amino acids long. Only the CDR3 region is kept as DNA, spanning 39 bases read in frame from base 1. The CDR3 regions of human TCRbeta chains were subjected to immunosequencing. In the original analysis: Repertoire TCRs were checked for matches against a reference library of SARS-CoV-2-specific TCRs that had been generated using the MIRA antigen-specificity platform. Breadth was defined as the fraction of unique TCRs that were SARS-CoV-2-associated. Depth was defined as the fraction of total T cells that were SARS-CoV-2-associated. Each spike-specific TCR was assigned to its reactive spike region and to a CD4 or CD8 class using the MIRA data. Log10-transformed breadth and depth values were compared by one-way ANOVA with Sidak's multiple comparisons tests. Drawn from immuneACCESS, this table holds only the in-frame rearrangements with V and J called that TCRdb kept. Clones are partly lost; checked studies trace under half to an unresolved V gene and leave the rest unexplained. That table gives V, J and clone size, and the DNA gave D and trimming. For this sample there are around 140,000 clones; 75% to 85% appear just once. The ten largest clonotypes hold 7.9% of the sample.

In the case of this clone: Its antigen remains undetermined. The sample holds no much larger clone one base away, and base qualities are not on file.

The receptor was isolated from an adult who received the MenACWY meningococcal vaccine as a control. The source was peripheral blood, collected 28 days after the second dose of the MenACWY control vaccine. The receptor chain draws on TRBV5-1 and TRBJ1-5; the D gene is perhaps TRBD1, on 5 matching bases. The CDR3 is CASSTEGDQPQHF. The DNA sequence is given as TGCGCCAGCAGCACCGAAGGGGATCAGCCCCAGCATTTT. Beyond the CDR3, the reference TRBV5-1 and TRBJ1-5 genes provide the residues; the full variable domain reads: KAGVTQTPRYLIKTRGQQVTLSCSPISGHRSVSWYQQTPGQGLQFLFEYFSETQRNKGNFPGRFSGRQFSNSRSEMNVSTLELGDSALYLCASSTEGDQPQHFGDGTRLSIL.